This T cell receptor beta chain was identified during a study of T-cell memory formation after mild COVID-19. The CDR3 consists of 12 residues. V lost 7 bases, J lost 10 bases, and 14 bases lay in between. Germline values: CDR1 MNHEY, CDR2 SMNVEV (reference sequence). TCRdb reprocessed the 5' RACE reads with MiXCR, giving one entry per CDR3 protein. The sample carries roughly 89,000 distinct CDR3 sequences, roughly an eighth recorded once. This TCR came from an adult woman who had mild COVID-19 (a few samples of this study predate the infection). Cell type and time point are not known. Sequencing was done on a sample of PBMCs or a T cell subset sorted from them (not recorded which). V usage is TRBV27 and J usage is TRBJ2-1; weak D call: TRBD1 (6 bases). The DNA for the CDR3 is TGTGCCAGCACCGACCCCAGGGGCGAGCAGTTCTTC. It yields the protein CASTDPRGEQFF.